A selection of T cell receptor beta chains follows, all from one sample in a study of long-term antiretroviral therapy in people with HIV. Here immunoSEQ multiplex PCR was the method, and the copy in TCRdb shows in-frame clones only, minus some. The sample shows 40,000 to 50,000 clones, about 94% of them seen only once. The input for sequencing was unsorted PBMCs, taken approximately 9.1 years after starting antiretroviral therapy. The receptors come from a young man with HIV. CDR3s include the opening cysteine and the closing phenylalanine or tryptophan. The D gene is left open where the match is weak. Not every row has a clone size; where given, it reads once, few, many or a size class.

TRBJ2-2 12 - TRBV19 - CASSSRTGELFF TGTGCCAGTAGTTCTAGGACCGGGGAGCTGTTTTTT
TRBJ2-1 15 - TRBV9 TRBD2 CASSEIGGGAGEQFF TGTGCCAGCAGCGAAATCGGCGGGGGGGCGGGTGAGCAGTTCTTC
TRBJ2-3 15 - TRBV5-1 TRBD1 CASSLGQGGTDTQYF TGCGCCAGCAGCTTGGGACAGGGTGGCACAGATACGCAGTATTTT
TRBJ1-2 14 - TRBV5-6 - CASSLYSRDGGYTF TGTGCCAGCAGCTTGTACTCCAGGGACGGTGGCTACACCTTC
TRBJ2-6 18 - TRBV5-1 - CASSLGAGPTSGANVLTF TGCGCCAGCAGCTTGGGCGCAGGGCCAACCTCTGGGGCCAACGTCCTGACTTTC
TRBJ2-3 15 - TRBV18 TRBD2 CASSTGLAGGDTQYF TGTGCCAGCTCAACCGGACTAGCGGGGGGCGATACGCAGTATTTT
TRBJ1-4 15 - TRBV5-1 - CASSLAQTGGEKLFF TGCGCCAGCAGCTTGGCACAAACAGGCGGGGAAAAACTGTTTTTT
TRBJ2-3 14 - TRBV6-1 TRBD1 CASIRQGRTDTQYF TGTGCCAGCATTCGACAGGGGCGCACAGATACGCAGTATTTT
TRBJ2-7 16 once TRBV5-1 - CASSFEPGTYSYEQYF TGCGCCAGCAGCTTCGAACCCGGGACTTACTCCTACGAGCAGTACTTC
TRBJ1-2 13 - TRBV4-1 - CASSQQGNYGYTF TGCGCCAGCAGCCAACAGGGGAACTATGGCTACACCTTC
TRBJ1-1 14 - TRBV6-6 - CASNEGPARTEAFF TGTGCCAGCAATGAGGGTCCGGCGCGTACTGAAGCTTTCTTT
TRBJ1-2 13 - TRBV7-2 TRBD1 CASSTGAAYGYTF TGTGCCAGCAGCACAGGGGCCGCATATGGCTACACCTTC
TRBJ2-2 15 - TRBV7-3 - CASSLGAPGDGELFF TGTGCCAGCAGCTTGGGAGCTCCGGGAGACGGGGAGCTGTTTTTT
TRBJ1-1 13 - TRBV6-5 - CASSTGRYTEAFF TGTGCCAGCAGCACCGGGCGGTACACTGAAGCTTTCTTT
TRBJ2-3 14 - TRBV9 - CASSVLSSTDTQYF TGTGCCAGCAGCGTACTCAGTAGCACAGATACGCAGTATTTT
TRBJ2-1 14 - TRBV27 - CASSARGTYNEQFF TGTGCCAGCAGTGCCCGGGGCACCTACAATGAGCAGTTCTTC
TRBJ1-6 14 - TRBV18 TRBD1 CASSPGTAYSPLHF TGTGCCAGCTCACCCGGGACAGCGTATTCACCCCTCCACTTT
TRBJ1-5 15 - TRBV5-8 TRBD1 CASSPNRGSNQPQHF TGTGCCAGCAGCCCCAACAGGGGAAGCAATCAGCCCCAGCATTTT
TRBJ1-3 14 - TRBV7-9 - CASSTGFYGNTIYF TGTGCCAGCAGTACAGGGTTCTACGGAAACACCATATATTTT
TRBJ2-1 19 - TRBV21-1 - CASSKPAGTSGVAYNEQFF TGTGCCAGCAGCAAACCAGCCGGGACTAGCGGGGTGGCCTACAATGAGCAGTTCTTC
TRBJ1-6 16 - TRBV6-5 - CASSYSFGVYNSPLHF TGTGCCAGCAGTTACTCATTCGGGGTCTATAATTCACCCCTCCACTTT
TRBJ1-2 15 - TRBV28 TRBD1 CASSFLGGSSYGYTF TGTGCCAGCAGTTTCTTAGGGGGCAGCTCCTATGGCTACACCTTC